Below, 15 T cell receptor beta chains from the same sample are listed, as sequenced in a study of cytomegalovirus exposure and HLA in healthy donors. Amplification used 60 Vbeta primers and 13 Jbeta primers. Assay used: immunoSEQ multiplex PCR; TCRdb lists only in-frame clones, some missing. The sample has more than 110,000 clones; about 80% are singletons. Sequencing was done on a sample of PBMCs. The receptors originated from a male donor in good health and CMV-seronegative.

J is TRBJ2-3 and V is TRBV25-1; TRBD1 matches at 8 bases. Germline CDR1 MGHDK, CDR2 SYGVNS. J gave up 3 bases and V 3 bases, and 5 bases lay outside the gene matches. The CDR3 spans 15 residues. CDR3 loop: CASSERQGRTDTQYF. CDR3 in DNA: TGTGCCAGCAGTGAGCGACAGGGGAGGACAGATACGCAGTATTTT. Complete variable domain (other parts from reference TRBV25-1 and TRBJ2-3): EADIYQTPRYLVIGTGKKITLECSQTMGHDKMYWYQQDPGMELHLIHYSYGVNSTEKGDLSSESTVSRIRTEHFPLTLESARPSHTSQYLCASSERQGRTDTQYFGPGTRLTVL.

The rearrangement links TRBV6-5 to TRBJ2-7; tentative D call: TRBD1 (6 bases). V lost 4 bases, J lost 1 base, and 11 bases lay in between. This CDR3 has 14 amino acids. From germline, CDR1 is MNHEY and CDR2 SVGAGI. This CDR3 reads CASSWRQGSYEQYF. The CDR3 DNA reads as TGTGCCAGCAGTTGGCGCCAGGGGTCCTACGAGCAGTACTTC.

Here the CDR3 DNA reads TGTGCCAGCAGCAATTTATTTCGAGAAGCGTATAGCACAGATACGCAGTATTTT. It translates to CASSNLFREAYSTDTQYF. The V gene is TRBV21-1, the J gene TRBJ2-3; no DNA check was done on the table's D call, TRBD2. TRBV21-1 is marked as a pseudogene. CDR3 length: 18 residues.

The chain carries TRBV6-6 and TRBJ2-3; D remains ambiguous. The CDR3 loop spans 11 amino acids. The germline V gene has CDR1 MNHNY and CDR2 SVGAGI (reference sequence). V was trimmed by 2 bases and J by 7 bases, leaving 4 bases between them. CDR3 region: CASSYTYTQYF. DNA for the CDR3: TGTGCCAGCAGTTACACTTATACGCAGTATTTT.

This clone was picked up a small number of times. The chain is built from TRBV27 and TRBJ1-5, with D unresolved. The CDR3 has 15 amino acids. V lost 7 bases, J lost 2 bases, and 15 bases lay in between. Germline lookup yields CDR1 MNHEY and CDR2 SMNVEV (reference sequence). DNA for the CDR3: TGTGCCAGCAATTCCGGTCTAAGTGGCAATCAGCCCCAGCATTTT. It is translated as CASNSGLSGNQPQHF.

The table lists this clone with a few counts. The DNA of the CDR3 is TGTGCCAGCAGCTCAGGACACTTTGAAGCTTTCTTT. The encoded protein is CASSSGHFEAFF. V usage is TRBV5-4 and J usage is TRBJ1-1, with D possibly matching TRBD1 (5 bases). This CDR3 spans 12 amino acids. In germline, CDR1 is SGHNT, CDR2 YYREEE (reference sequence). Trimming shortened V by 3 bases and J by 7 bases, and 10 bases separated the two germline ends.

The chain recombines TRBV4-2 with TRBJ2-1; TRBD2 might be the D (6 bases). The CDR3 runs 16 residues. Trimming left V 4 bases short and J 2 bases short, with 15 bases between. Germline V CDR1 and CDR2: LGHNA, YNFKEQ. The CDR3 DNA reads TGTGCCAGCAGCCCCCGGGGCGGGGCCCCCTACAATGAGCAGTTCTTC. Translating it yields CASSPRGGAPYNEQFF.

The chain uses TRBV14 and TRBJ1-6; the D gene is possibly TRBD1 (5 bases). In germline, CDR1 is SGHDN, CDR2 FVKESK. V was pared by 2 bases and J by 4 bases, with 12 bases between. The length of the CDR3 is 16 residues. This chain's CDR3 is CASSQQGNLYNSPLHF. CDR3 in DNA: TGTGCCAGCAGCCAACAGGGAAACCTTTATAATTCACCCCTCCACTTT.

This clone was seen just once. The V call is TRBV2, the J call TRBJ1-3, with 7 positions matching TRBD1. Trimming cost V 6 bases and J 3 bases; bases outside gene matches: 5. Per the germline V gene, CDR1 is SNHLY and CDR2 is FYNNEI. The CDR3 has 14 residues. The CDR3 sequence is CASRRGTDGNTIYF. The DNA of the CDR3 is TGTGCCAGCAGGAGGGGGACAGATGGAAACACCATATATTTT.

This chain connects TRBV5-1 to TRBJ2-1; 9 bases align to TRBD1. The germline CDR1 and CDR2 sequences are SGHRS and YFSETQ. Trimming at V came to 2 bases and at J to 8 bases, leaving 11 bases not matched to a gene. CDR3 length equals 16 residues. In DNA form, the CDR3 reads TGCGCCAGCAGCTTATCCGGGACAGGGAGGGTGGATGAGCAGTTCTTC. Protein product: CASSLSGTGRVDEQFF.

This clone has a handful of counts. This chain connects TRBV7-9 to TRBJ2-7, with TRBD1 identical over 7 bases. V was pared by 5 bases and J by 0 bases, with 7 bases of the junction left unmatched. Germline values: CDR1 SEHNR, CDR2 FQNEAQ (reference sequence). This CDR3 has 15 amino acids. The CDR3 is CASSLQGTVSYEQYF. CDR3 in DNA: TGTGCCAGCAGCCTACAGGGGACAGTCTCCTACGAGCAGTACTTC.

J is TRBJ1-2 and V is TRBV5-1, with unresolved D. CDR3 length: 14 amino acids. Germline lookup yields CDR1 SGHRS and CDR2 YFSETQ. Deletions cut 7 bases from V and 8 bases from J, with 21 bases between. The CDR3 DNA sequence: TGCGCCAGCGGCCAGACGGATATGTCGGGAGGCTACACCTTC. Its protein is CASGQTDMSGGYTF. Variable domain in full (rest from reference TRBV5-1 and TRBJ1-2): KAGVTQTPRYLIKTRGQQVTLSCSPISGHRSVSWYQQTPGQGLQFLFEYFSETQRNKGNFPGRFSGRQFSNSRSEMNVSTLELGDSALYLCASGQTDMSGGYTFGSGTRLTVV.

The chain is built from TRBV19 and TRBJ1-5; D is possibly TRBD1 (5 bases). Trimming removed 6 bases at V and 3 bases at J, with 12 bases between. This CDR3 comprises 14 residues. Germline CDR1 LNHDA, CDR2 SQIVND (reference sequence). The CDR3 loop reads CASSRRQSNQPQHF. The CDR3, as DNA: TGTGCCAGTAGCCGCAGACAGTCCAATCAGCCCCAGCATTTT.

The J gene is TRBJ1-4, the V gene TRBV19; D may be TRBD1 (6 bases). The CDR3 totals 14 residues. CDR1 is LNHDA and CDR2 is SQIVND in the germline V gene (reference sequence). The V end was cut by 5 bases, the J end by 5 bases, with 12 bases between. The CDR3 DNA follows: TGTGCCAGTAGTCCCCAGGGGATCAATGAAAAACTGTTTTTT. Translating it yields CASSPQGINEKLFF.

In this sample, this clone turned up a few times. The J gene is TRBJ2-1, the V gene TRBV9, with 10 bases identical to TRBD1. This CDR3 has 17 amino acids. Germline CDR1 reads SGDLS; CDR2 reads YYNGEE. With V trimmed by 4 bases and J by 3 bases, 10 bases remained unmatched. The CDR3 DNA reads TGTGCCAGCAGCTCCTCGACAGGGGGCAATAGCTACAATGAGCAGTTCTTC. Translation: CASSSSTGGNSYNEQFF.